The source of this T cell receptor (beta chain) is a study of CD8+CD57+ T cells in acquired aplastic anemia. Looking at the study overall: Among healthy donors, CD4+ cells averaged about 11 million reads. Study-wide findings and caveats: Comparison of patients with controls identified some 29 shared CD8+ CDR3 sequences. Patient and control CD8+ Simpson's diversity was not significantly different.

Profiling of TCR beta VDJ combinations and CDR3 sequences used genomic DNA as template. In TCRdb, the reads were re-called with MiXCR into one record per CDR3 protein. The data hold over 100,000 distinct CDR3 sequences, with 41% observed a single time. This clonotype was seen ten or more times. Its antigen is as yet unknown. Input material: sorted CD4+, CD8+, or CD8+CD57+ T cells (not recorded which) from PBMCs. This clonotype was sampled from a human donor in good health, serving as a control.

The CDR3 DNA reads TGTGCCAGCAGTCAGACCGAGGGGGGCTACACCTTC. Translated, it gives CASSQTEGGYTF. V is TRBV2 and J is TRBJ1-2, with a possible D match to TRBD1 (5 bases). V was pared by 5 bases and J by 8 bases, with 12 bases between. The germline CDR1 and CDR2 sequences are SNHLY and FYNNEI. The CDR3 has 12 residues.